This T cell receptor beta chain appears in the sequencing data of a study of regulatory T cells in long-lasting Graves disease. Germline-derived CDR1 and CDR2 are SQVTM and ANQGSEA. V was trimmed by 7 bases and J by 3 bases, leaving 15 bases between them. The CDR3 has 13 residues. Both iRepertoire HTBI primers and Arm-PCR of CDR3 regions were used to build the TCR beta libraries. Authors' processing steps: Looking across samples, the authors found some 67 TRBV and 14 to 15 TRBJ segments. TCRdb itself ran the multiplex PCR reads through MiXCR, one entry per CDR3 protein. These V and J calls are TCRdb output, not the study's own analysis. The sample yields roughly 560,000 distinct CDR3 sequences, approximately 16% seen once. This clonotype occurred a few times. The target antigen is unknown. Whole-study findings and limits: Few sampled subjects may have lowered accuracy. Persistent patients had a count of shared public clonotypes (2,741) that exceeded that of new patients (about 930).

As to time point: newly diagnosed GD, antithyroid drugs for less than 3 months. PBMC-extracted RNA yielded the TCR library. Patients with Graves' disease were diagnosed by American Thyroid Association guidelines. These same data were also listed under a study on T cells in Graves' hyperthyroidism and ophthalmopathy.

The specimen comprised peripheral blood mononuclear cells (PBMCs), sampled at new diagnosis, from a patient treated with antithyroid drugs. The rearrangement joins TRBV29-1 to TRBJ1-2; D remains ambiguous. The clonotype comes from a woman aged 35-60 years with Graves disease. The CDR3 reads CSDSTAWDYGYTF. CDR3 sequence (DNA): TGCAGCGACTCGACGGCATGGGACTATGGCTACACCTTC.